These 17 T cell receptor beta chains were all obtained from the same sample, sequenced in a study of T cells in Graves' hyperthyroidism and ophthalmopathy. Amplification of TCR beta CDR3 regions used RNA as the template. HTBI primers were used for first-round RT-PCR of the TCR CDR3. TCRdb reprocessed the multiplex PCR reads via MiXCR and lists one record per CDR3 protein. The sample lists under 400,000 distinct CDR3 sequences; about 25% were seen once. Sequenced sample: blood. These receptors came from a man aged 50-60 years with Graves' hyperthyroidism.

The chain carries TRBV5-1 and TRBJ2-1; 7 bases agree with TRBD2. Per germline, CDR1 SGHRS and CDR2 YFSETQ. V gave up 4 bases and J gave up 3 bases; unmatched junction bases: 10. This CDR3 has 16 residues. CDR3 nucleotides: TGCGCCAGCAGCCCGGCCGGAGCGGGGTACTACAATGAGCAGTTCTTC. It specifies CASSPAGAGYYNEQFF.

This clonotype was observed at least ten times. V usage is TRBV7-2 and J usage is TRBJ2-7, with D unresolved. This CDR3 is built from 14 residues. Looked up from germline, CDR1 is SGHTA and CDR2 is FQGNSA. Between the trimmed V and J ends, which lost 0 bases and 4 bases, there was a span of 10 bases. The CDR3 nucleotides are TGTGCCAGCAGCTTAGCCCGACTCCTGTACGAGCAGTACTTC. It translates to CASSLARLLYEQYF.

This chain uses TRBV27 with TRBJ2-7; D gene ambiguous. Germline values: CDR1 MNHEY, CDR2 SMNVEV (reference sequence). The CDR3 consists of 13 residues. Trimming cost V 4 bases and J 3 bases, with 10 bases left between them. The CDR3 is CASSSNPNYEQYF. The CDR3 DNA sequence: TGTGCCAGCAGTTCCAACCCTAACTACGAGCAGTACTTC.

V usage is TRBV12-3 or TRBV12-4 and J usage is TRBJ2-3; TRBD1 or TRBD2 may be the D gene (6 bases each). The V end lost 10 bases, the J end lost 5 bases, and 22 bases lay between the germline ends. The CDR3 contains 15 residues. The CDR3 protein is CAIRASRGPLDTQYF. The DNA for the CDR3 is TGTGCCATCCGGGCCAGTCGGGGGCCCCTAGATACGCAGTATTTT.

In this sample, this clonotype turned up many times. The rearrangement joins TRBV28 to TRBJ1-1, with D unclear. Germline-derived CDR1 and CDR2 are MDHEN and SYDVKM. The CDR3 runs 13 residues. V lost 2 bases and J lost 6, with 10 bases in between. The CDR3 coding sequence is TGTGCCAGCAGTTTAGTGCAGGTTCCTGAAGCTTTCTTT. Protein product: CASSLVQVPEAFF.

This clonotype was seen more than once but under ten times. This chain connects TRBV5-1 to TRBJ1-1, with D possibly matching TRBD1 (5 bases). The germline gives CDR1 SGHRS, CDR2 YFSETQ. The CDR3 extends over 13 amino acids. Trimming removed 3 bases from V and 7 bases from J, with 13 bases in between. CDR3 protein: CASSWAGTLEAFF. CDR3 bases: TGCGCCAGCAGCTGGGCCGGGACGCTTGAAGCTTTCTTT.

This clonotype came up a few times. This rearrangement joins TRBV6-1 to TRBJ1-2, with 12 nucleotides matching TRBD1. The CDR3 has 16 amino acids. After removal of 6 bases from V and 4 bases from J, the junction contained 9 bases not matched to a gene. CDR1 and CDR2 from the germline V gene are MNHNS and SASEGT. In DNA, the CDR3 is TGTGCCAGCAGCCGAACCGGGACAGGGGGCGGCTATGGCTACACCTTC. The encoded protein is CASSRTGTGGGYGYTF.

This clonotype has ten or more counts. V is TRBV28 and J is TRBJ2-7, with 12 bases matching TRBD1. V was pared by 6 bases and J by 6 bases, with 3 bases of the junction left unmatched. Germline loops: CDR1 MDHEN, CDR2 SYDVKM. The length of the CDR3 is 13 residues. The CDR3 region is CASSGDRGLEQYF. CDR3 in DNA: TGTGCCAGCAGCGGGGACAGGGGGCTCGAGCAGTACTTC.

The chain is built from TRBV9 and TRBJ2-1; a weak D match, TRBD2 (6 bases). This CDR3 comprises 13 residues. Germline values: CDR1 SGDLS, CDR2 YYNGEE. With 3 bases removed from V and 8 bases from J, the gap between germline ends came to 12 bases. The CDR3 DNA reads as TGTGCCAGCAGCGCCGGGACTCGCGATGAGCAGTTCTTC. This translates into CASSAGTRDEQFF.

This clonotype has only a few counts. This CDR3 fails to terminate in the conserved phenylalanine or tryptophan, so it likely reflects a read error. This chain connects TRBV12-5 to TRBJ1-1; perhaps TRBD1 as D (5 bases). CDR3 length equals 14 residues. Trimming took off 0 bases at V and 3 bases at J, with 8 bases between the two ends. Germline V gene lookup returns CDR1 LGHNT and CDR2 FRNRAP. In nucleotides, the CDR3 is TGTGCTAGTGGTTTGGTCCGGGGGGACACTGAAGCTTTCCTT. It codes for CASGLVRGDTEAFL.

Many counts were recorded for this clonotype. The genes are TRBV7-8 and TRBJ1-1, with D possibly TRBD1 on 6 matching bases. CDR1 is SGHVS and CDR2 is FQNEAQ in the germline V gene. The CDR3 has 14 residues. Trimming stripped 4 bases from V and 3 bases from J, with 12 bases between. The CDR3 DNA reads as TGTGCCAGCAGCTGGGGACAAGCGGACACTGAAGCTTTCTTT. Amino acids: CASSWGQADTEAFF.

The rearrangement joins TRBV5-6 to TRBJ1-4; 8 bases agree with TRBD1. The junction had 4 bases not matched to a gene; V was cut back by 4 bases and J by 5 bases. Looked up from germline, CDR1 is SGHDT and CDR2 is YYEEEE. CDR3 size: 14 residues. CDR3 loop: CASSRTGRNEKLFF. The CDR3 DNA reads TGTGCCAGCAGCCGGACAGGGAGAAATGAAAAACTGTTTTTT.

This clonotype was found many times. The V gene is TRBV28, the J gene TRBJ2-7; D is perhaps TRBD1 (6 bases). With 6 bases removed from V and 1 base from J, the gap between germline ends came to 16 bases. CDR3 length equals 15 residues. The germline V gene has CDR1 MDHEN and CDR2 SYDVKM. The CDR3 sequence is CASRTSGTTSYEQYF. CDR3 DNA: TGTGCCAGCAGAACCTCCGGGACAACATCCTACGAGCAGTACTTC.

In its sample, this clonotype was seen many times. This chain uses TRBV30 with TRBJ1-1; 7 bases align to TRBD1. After removal of 0 bases from V and 1 base from J, the junction contained 5 bases not matched to a gene. This CDR3 is 15 amino acids long. Germline-derived CDR1 and CDR2 are GTSNPN and SVGIG (reference sequence). Written as DNA, the CDR3 is TGTGCCTGGAGTGTATGGGGGACAGAGAACACTGAAGCTTTCTTT. Encoded protein: CAWSVWGTENTEAFF.

This chain connects TRBV29-1 to TRBJ2-7, with TRBD2 as a possible D gene (6 bases). V lost 6 bases, J lost 1 base, and 13 bases lay in between. The germline V gene encodes CDR1 SQVTM and CDR2 ANQGSEA. The CDR3 is 13 residues long. The CDR3 protein is CSVVGTRSYEQYF. CDR3 DNA: TGCAGCGTGGTCGGGACTCGGTCCTACGAGCAGTACTTC.

This clonotype was seen a few times. The chain joins TRBV5-1 to TRBJ1-1; 9 positions agree with TRBD1. The germline gives CDR1 SGHRS, CDR2 YFSETQ. The CDR3 is 15 amino acids. Trimming took 0 bases from V and 4 from J; bases not matched to a gene: 4. This CDR3 reads CASSLGDRVSTEAFF. In nucleotides, the CDR3 is TGCGCCAGCAGCTTGGGGGACAGGGTGAGCACTGAAGCTTTCTTT.

The sample holds a few counts of this clonotype. V gene TRBV18 combines with J gene TRBJ2-2; D is unresolved. Germline loops: CDR1 KGHSH, CDR2 LQKENI. This CDR3 contains 16 residues. Trimming took 5 bases from V and 5 from J, leaving 18 bases between them. The CDR3 region is CASSEEMVATTGELFF. DNA of the CDR3: TGTGCCAGCTCAGAGGAGATGGTAGCCACGACCGGGGAGCTGTTTTTT.